A selection of T cell receptor beta chains follows, all from one sample in a study of beta chain features in type 1 diabetes. The repertoire was sequenced with immunoSEQ multiplex PCR; TCRdb's copy has only in-frame clones and lacks some. The top ten clones hold about 0.097% of a sample with just over 600,000 clones, 15% to 18% of them seen once. Sequencing used naive CD4+ T cells from blood. These receptors were collected from a man in his late teens or twenties in good health. Both conserved end residues are part of each CDR3. The D gene is left open where the match is weak. Size values are once, few and many counts, or a class for expanded clones, and some rows have none.

J,D,V,size,CDR3,DNA
TRBJ1-1,TRBD1,TRBV6-5,NA,CASSPTGWDTEAFF,TGTGCCAGCAGTCCGACAGGGTGGGACACTGAAGCTTTCTTT
TRBJ1-1,NA,TRBV7-3,NA,CASSNRQNTEAFF,TGTGCCAGCAGCAATAGACAGAACACTGAAGCTTTCTTT
TRBJ2-2,NA,TRBV4-2,NA,CASSQDLPAGELFF,TGTGCCAGCAGCCAAGATCTCCCGGCCGGGGAGCTGTTTTTT
TRBJ2-1,NA,TRBV7-3,NA,CASSSEGEQFF,TGTGCCAGCAGCTCGGAGGGTGAGCAGTTCTTC
TRBJ1-3,TRBD1,TRBV5-4,few,CAMTGPSGNTIYF,TGTGCAATGACAGGGCCCTCTGGAAACACCATATATTTT
TRBJ2-3,NA,TRBV9,NA,CASSVTQGYTDTQYF,TGTGCCAGCAGCGTAACACAGGGATACACAGATACGCAGTATTTT
TRBJ2-1,NA,TRBV7-3,NA,CASSQRGAGYRISSYNEQFF,TGTGCCAGCAGCCAGCGAGGGGCAGGTTACCGCATAAGCTCCTACAATGAGCAGTTCTTC
TRBJ2-7,NA,TRBV19,few,CASRMGASSYEQYF,TGTGCCAGTAGAATGGGCGCGAGCTCCTACGAGCAGTACTTC
TRBJ2-2,NA,TRBV7-3,few,CASSFGPTGELFF,TGTGCCAGCAGCTTCGGGCCAACCGGGGAGCTGTTTTTT
TRBJ2-6,NA,TRBV19,few,CASSISVSGANVLTF,TGTGCCAGTAGTATATCAGTCTCTGGGGCCAACGTCCTGACTTTC
TRBJ1-1,NA,TRBV15,few,CATSRDSRALSRNTEAFF,TGTGCCACCAGCAGAGATAGCAGGGCCCTGTCTAGGAACACTGAAGCTTTCTTT
TRBJ1-2,NA,TRBV10-3,NA,CAISESAQGYGYTF,TGTGCCATCAGTGAGTCGGCACAGGGTTATGGCTACACCTTC
TRBJ1-5,NA,TRBV11-2,NA,CASSLGQLNQPQHF,TGTGCCAGCAGCTTAGGACAGCTCAATCAGCCCCAGCATTTT
TRBJ2-3,TRBD2,TRBV9,few,CASSPRLAGGTDTQYF,TGTGCCAGCAGCCCCAGACTAGCGGGGGGTACAGATACGCAGTATTTT
TRBJ1-6,NA,TRBV5-1,NA,CASSLGAPNSPLHF,TGCGCCAGCAGCTTGGGGGCTCCTAATTCACCCCTCCACTTT
TRBJ2-3,TRBD2,TRBV5-1,NA,CASSPSGISTDTQYF,TGCGCCAGCAGCCCTAGCGGGATCAGCACAGATACGCAGTATTTT
TRBJ2-3,NA,TRBV6-4,NA,CASSPTGLSSTDTQYF,TGTGCCAGCAGCCCGACCGGGCTCTCCAGCACAGATACGCAGTATTTT
TRBJ1-2,NA,TRBV7-2,NA,CASSSRKGLGYGYTF,TGTGCCAGCAGCTCACGGAAGGGGTTGGGGTATGGCTACACCTTC
TRBJ2-1,NA,TRBV5-6,NA,CASSLVSLRHNEQFF,TGTGCCAGCAGCTTGGTTTCGCTCAGACACAATGAGCAGTTCTTC
TRBJ2-5,TRBD1,TRBV7-9,NA,CASSLMGTGQYQETQYF,TGTGCCAGCAGCCTGATGGGGACAGGTCAATACCAAGAGACCCAGTACTTC
TRBJ2-7,TRBD1,TRBV29-1,NA,CSTRQGSYEQYF,TGCAGCACCCGACAGGGTTCCTACGAGCAGTACTTC
TRBJ1-1,NA,TRBV14,few,CASSRGFRQLSNTEAFF,TGTGCCAGCAGCCGGGGGTTTCGACAGCTAAGTAACACTGAAGCTTTCTTT
TRBJ2-1,NA,TRBV21-1,few,CASSKSGRDDLEQFF,TGTGCCAGCAGCAAGAGCGGGAGGGACGACCTGGAGCAGTTCTTC
TRBJ2-6,TRBD2,TRBV18,few,CASSLGGGPGANVLTF,TGTGCCAGCTCACTCGGCGGGGGGCCTGGGGCCAACGTCCTGACTTTC
TRBJ1-2,NA,TRBV5-8,NA,CASILYNINYGYTF,TGTGCCAGCATTTTGTACAACATTAACTATGGCTACACCTTC
TRBJ2-7,NA,TRBV7-9,NA,CASTTLEGVIYEQYF,TGTGCCAGCACCACACTAGAGGGTGTTATCTACGAGCAGTACTTC
TRBJ2-7,TRBD2,TRBV18,NA,CASSPTAGFSYEQYF,TGTGCCAGCTCACCAACAGCGGGGTTCTCCTACGAGCAGTACTTC
TRBJ2-1,TRBD1,TRBV7-3,NA,CASSFDRGYNEQFF,TGTGCCAGCAGCTTCGACAGGGGGTACAATGAGCAGTTCTTC
TRBJ2-4,NA,TRBV4-2,few,CASSPRDGRRDIQYF,TGTGCCAGCAGCCCCAGGGACGGCCGTAGGGACATTCAGTACTTC
TRBJ2-5,NA,TRBV7-3,NA,CASSLRGRETQYF,TGTGCCAGCAGCTTGCGGGGCAGGGAGACCCAGTACTTC
TRBJ1-1,NA,TRBV2,NA,CASTRQAGAGFKAFF,TGTGCCAGCACCCGGCAGGCGGGCGCTGGATTCAAAGCTTTCTTT
TRBJ1-4,TRBD1,TRBV7-2,NA,CASSDQGVGEKLFF,TGTGCCAGCAGCGACCAGGGGGTGGGTGAAAAACTGTTTTTT
TRBJ2-6,NA,TRBV4-3,few,CASSHTKSGSANVLTF,TGCGCCAGCAGCCATACAAAGTCGGGTAGCGCCAACGTCCTGACTTTC
TRBJ1-3,NA,TRBV4-3,few,CASSQDSPRAGNTIYF,TGCGCCAGCAGCCAAGATTCCCCCAGGGCCGGAAACACCATATATTTT
TRBJ2-7,NA,TRBV7-9,few,CASSSQGGSYEQYF,TGTGCCAGCAGCAGTCAGGGGGGCTCTTACGAGCAGTACTTC
TRBJ2-1,NA,TRBV10-3,NA,CAMGGLGNEQFF,TGTGCCATGGGGGGTTTGGGGAATGAGCAGTTCTTC
TRBJ2-2,TRBD2,TRBV7-3,NA,CASSSLAGGRTGELFF,TGTGCCAGCAGCTCGTTAGCGGGAGGAAGAACCGGGGAGCTGTTTTTT
TRBJ1-5,TRBD1,TRBV6-6,NA,CASSPQGGQPQHF,TGTGCCAGCAGTCCACAGGGGGGTCAGCCCCAGCATTTT
TRBJ1-3,NA,TRBV7-3,few,CASSLGLGNTIYF,TGTGCCAGCAGCTTGGGGCTTGGAAACACCATATATTTT
TRBJ2-4,NA,TRBV11-2,few,CASSLGQGAKNIQYF,TGTGCCAGCAGCTTAGGCCAGGGAGCCAAAAACATTCAGTACTTC
TRBJ1-4,NA,TRBV7-6,NA,CASSLWESELNEKLFF,TGTGCCAGCAGCTTATGGGAGAGCGAGCTTAATGAAAAACTGTTTTTT
TRBJ1-2,NA,TRBV7-9,few,CASSSGLTNYGYTF,TGTGCCAGCAGCTCGGGACTGACAAACTATGGCTACACCTTC
TRBJ1-4,NA,TRBV7-6,many,CASSLRRKLFF,TGTGCCAGCAGCTTACGGCGAAAACTGTTTTTT
TRBJ2-5,NA,TRBV7-3,NA,CASSRSLREETQYF,TGTGCCAGCAGCCGATCCCTCCGAGAAGAGACCCAGTACTTC
TRBJ1-1,NA,TRBV20-1,NA,CSATVNTEAFF,TGCAGTGCTACAGTGAACACTGAAGCTTTCTTT
TRBJ1-1,NA,TRBV4-2,NA,CASTKTSNLEAFF,TGTGCCAGCACCAAGACGAGCAACCTTGAAGCTTTCTTT
TRBJ1-1,NA,TRBV4-1,few,CASSRYREPNTEAFF,TGCGCCAGCAGCCGGTACCGGGAACCGAACACTGAAGCTTTCTTT
TRBJ2-7,NA,TRBV28,NA,CASREVRAPYEQYF,TGTGCCAGCCGCGAAGTACGGGCACCCTACGAGCAGTACTTC
TRBJ1-1,TRBD1,TRBV19,NA,CASTGTGQGSTEAFF,TGTGCCAGTACTGGCACCGGACAGGGAAGCACTGAAGCTTTCTTT
TRBJ1-5,TRBD1,TRBV7-6,few,CASSLATGNGNQPQHF,TGTGCCAGCAGCTTAGCGACAGGGAATGGCAATCAGCCCCAGCATTTT
TRBJ2-1,NA,TRBV11-2,few,CASSLQGPSYNEQFF,TGTGCCAGCAGCTTACAGGGGCCTTCCTACAATGAGCAGTTCTTC
TRBJ2-5,TRBD2,TRBV6-6,NA,CASSISGLAGETQYF,TGTGCCAGCAGTATTTCAGGACTAGCAGGAGAGACCCAGTACTTC
TRBJ2-3,NA,TRBV5-1,few,CASSLGDSATDTQYF,TGCGCCAGCAGCTTGGGGGACTCGGCAACAGATACGCAGTATTTT
TRBJ2-7,NA,TRBV5-6,few,CASSLTGTTYEQYF,TGTGCCAGCAGCTTGACCGGGACAACCTACGAGCAGTACTTC